This T cell receptor beta chain was identified during a study of Graves' ophthalmopathy and Graves' hyperthyroidism. As regards this clonotype: The target antigen is unknown.

Study-level points and caveats: A 13-signature model separated ophthalmopathy from stable hyperthyroidism, just under 90% sensitivity, 65% to 82% specificity.

The authors amplified TCR beta CDR3 regions from RNA transcripts. The first round was an RT-PCR with HTBI primers, and the second round was a multiplex PCR. TCRdb re-called the multiplex PCR reads with MiXCR, one entry per CDR3 protein. The sample records roughly 220,000 distinct CDR3 sequences, around 50% being singletons. The V gene's germline CDR1 is SEHNR and CDR2 FQNEAQ (reference sequence). The V gene end was trimmed by 6 bases and the J gene end by 4 bases; junction bases not matched to a gene: 10. This CDR3 has 16 amino acids. The sequenced sample consisted of peripheral blood. The clonotype comes from an adult man with Graves' ophthalmopathy. This chain links TRBV7-9 with TRBJ1-3, with 9 bases lining up with TRBD1. The CDR3, as DNA: TGTGCCAGCAGTCGTCCGGGACAGGGTGAGGGAAACACCATATATTTT. Translating gives CASSRPGQGEGNTIYF.